The source of this T cell receptor (beta chain) is a study of T cell responses to AZD1222 COVID-19 vaccine. Findings and limits, study-wide: Sampled repertoires all dated from after the peak T cell response.

Clones were sequenced by immunoSEQ multiplex PCR, and TCRdb holds only the in-frame ones, with some missing. The table records around 100,000 clones, about nine tenths of them present only once. The length of the CDR3 is 14 residues. Germline CDR1 reads MNHEY; CDR2 reads SVGEGT. The V end lost 5 bases, the J end lost 2 bases, and 11 bases lay between the germline ends. This clone was seen a single time. Antigen unknown. The genes are TRBV6-2 or TRBV6-3 and TRBJ2-3; possible D gene TRBD2, 6 bases. This material consisted of peripheral blood, taken on day 0 of AZD1222 vaccination. The receptor was derived from an adult in good health. CDR3 nucleotides: TGTGCCAGCAGTCTGGGGGGACCCACAGATACGCAGTATTTT. It yields the protein CASSLGGPTDTQYF.